A few counts support the clone carrying this TCR beta chain. The antigen remains undetermined. These data originate in a study of Graves' ophthalmopathy and Graves' hyperthyroidism. The study's findings and limits: Cross-validated, the 13-signature model showed 87.88%/81.08% sensitivity/specificity, and 80%/75% in the test set.

CDR3 size: 15 residues. Trimming left V 1 base short and J 1 base short, with 9 bases between. Germline V gene data show CDR1 as MGHDK and CDR2 as SYGVNS. Diagnosis was based on clinical symptoms, serum thyroxine, TRAb, thyroid ultrasound and orbital computed tomography. The authors amplified TCR beta CDR3 regions from RNA transcripts. HTBI primers served in a first-round RT-PCR, which a second-round multiplex PCR followed. In TCRdb, the multiplex PCR reads were re-called with MiXCR into one record per CDR3 protein. The profile shows approximately 1.2 million distinct CDR3 sequences, 35% to 45% of them singletons.

The chain uses TRBV25-1 and TRBJ2-3, with a weak D call TRBD2 (6 bases). The sequenced material came from peripheral blood or thyroid tissue (not recorded which). This TCR derives from an adult man with Graves' hyperthyroidism. CDR3 loop: CASSEWRDGTDTQYF. In nucleotides, the CDR3 is TGTGCCAGCAGTGAATGGAGGGACGGCACAGATACGCAGTATTTT. Variable domain in full (rest from reference TRBV25-1 and TRBJ2-3): EADIYQTPRYLVIGTGKKITLECSQTMGHDKMYWYQQDPGMELHLIHYSYGVNSTEKGDLSSESTVSRIRTEHFPLTLESARPSHTSQYLCASSEWRDGTDTQYFGPGTRLTVL.